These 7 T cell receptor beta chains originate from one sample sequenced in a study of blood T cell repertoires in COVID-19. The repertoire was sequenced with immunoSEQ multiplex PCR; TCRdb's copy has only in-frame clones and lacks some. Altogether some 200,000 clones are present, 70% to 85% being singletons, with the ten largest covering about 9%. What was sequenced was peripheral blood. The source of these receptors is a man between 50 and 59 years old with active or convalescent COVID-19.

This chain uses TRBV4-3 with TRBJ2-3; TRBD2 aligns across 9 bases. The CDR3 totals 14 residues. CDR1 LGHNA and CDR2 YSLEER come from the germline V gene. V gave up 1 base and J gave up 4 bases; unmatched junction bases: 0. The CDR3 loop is CASSQVAGADTQYF. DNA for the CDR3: TGCGCCAGCAGCCAAGTAGCGGGGGCAGATACGCAGTATTTT.

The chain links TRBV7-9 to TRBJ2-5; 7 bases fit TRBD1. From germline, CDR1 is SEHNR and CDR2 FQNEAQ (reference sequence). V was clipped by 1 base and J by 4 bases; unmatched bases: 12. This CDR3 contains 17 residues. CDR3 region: CASSLGRTGSPSETQYF. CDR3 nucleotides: TGTGCCAGCAGCTTAGGACGGACAGGTTCTCCATCAGAGACCCAGTACTTC.

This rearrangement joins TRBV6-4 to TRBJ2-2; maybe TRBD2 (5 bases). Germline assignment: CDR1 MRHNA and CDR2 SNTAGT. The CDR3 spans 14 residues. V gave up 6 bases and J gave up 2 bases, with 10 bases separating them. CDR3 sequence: CASRRALNTGELFF. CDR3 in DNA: TGTGCCAGCAGGAGGGCTCTCAACACCGGGGAGCTGTTTTTT.

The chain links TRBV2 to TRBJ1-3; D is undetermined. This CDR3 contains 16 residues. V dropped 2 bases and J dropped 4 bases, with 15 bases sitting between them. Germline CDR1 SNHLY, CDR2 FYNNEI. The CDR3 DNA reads TGTGCCAGCAGTGAATGGACTGCCCTGGCCGGAAACACCATATATTTT. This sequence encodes CASSEWTALAGNTIYF.

The CDR3 loop reads CAISEGAATNEKLFF. The DNA for the CDR3 is TGTGCCATCAGTGAGGGGGCGGCAACTAATGAAAAACTGTTTTTT. The chain combines TRBV10-3 with TRBJ1-4; tentatively, D is TRBD1 (5 bases). V lost 2 bases, J lost 0 bases, and 7 bases lay in between. Germline values: CDR1 ENHRY, CDR2 SYGVKD. This CDR3 contains 15 residues.

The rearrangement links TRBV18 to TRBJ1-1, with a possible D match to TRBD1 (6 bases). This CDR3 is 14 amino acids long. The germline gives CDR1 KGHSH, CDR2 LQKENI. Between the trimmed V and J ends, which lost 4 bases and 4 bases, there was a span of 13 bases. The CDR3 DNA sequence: TGTGCCAGCTCACTACAACAGGGACGCACTGAAGCTTTCTTT. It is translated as CASSLQQGRTEAFF.

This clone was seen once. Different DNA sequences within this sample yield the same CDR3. The CDR3 sequence is CASSLASGQETQYF. CDR3 in DNA: TGCGCCAGCAGCTTGGCTAGCGGGCAAGAGACCCAGTACTTC. The V call is TRBV5-1, the J call TRBJ2-5; 8 nucleotides agree with TRBD2. Trimming removed 0 bases from V and 2 bases from J; junction bases left unmatched: 0. CDR1 is SGHRS and CDR2 is YFSETQ in the germline V gene. The CDR3 consists of 14 residues.